The T cell receptor beta chain described here comes from a study of shared clonotypes between healthy human individuals. Overall study: Per-donor plates numbered three CD4 naive, three CD4 memory, two CD8 naive and one CD8 memory.

On this clone: Antigen unknown.

Germline CDR1 is SGHVS and CDR2 is FNYEAQ. This CDR3 region has 14 residues. V gave up 4 bases and J gave up 3 bases, with 13 bases separating them. CD8 cells regarded as naive lacked CD45RO, were positively chosen for CCR7, and omitted terminally differentiated effector memory CD45RA+ cells. Study-wide findings and caveats: Non-shared clonotypes had lower generation probabilities than clonotypes shared by all four sorted-subset donors.

Assay used: immunoSEQ multiplex PCR; TCRdb lists only in-frame clones, some missing. The sample comprises around 2,000,000 clones, approximately 94% of which are singletons, and under 2% rests with the top ten. This chain links TRBV7-6 with TRBJ2-7; possibly TRBD2 for D (5 bases). This sequence originates from a man between 18 and 35 years old in good health. Some clones in this sample may be carry-over from other donors' samples. The sample taken for sequencing was naive CD8+ T cells from PBMCs. This chain's CDR3 is CASSSTPGVYEQYF. DNA for the CDR3: TGTGCCAGCAGCTCCACCCCCGGGGTCTACGAGCAGTACTTC.